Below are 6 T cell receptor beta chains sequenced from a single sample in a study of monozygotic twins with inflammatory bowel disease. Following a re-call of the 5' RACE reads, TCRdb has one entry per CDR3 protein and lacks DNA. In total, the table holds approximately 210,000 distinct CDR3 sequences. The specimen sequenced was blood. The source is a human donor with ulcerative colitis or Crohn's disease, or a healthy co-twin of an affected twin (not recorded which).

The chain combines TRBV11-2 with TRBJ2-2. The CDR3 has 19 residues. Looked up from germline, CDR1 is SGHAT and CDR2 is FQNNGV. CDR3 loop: CASSLRGLVTDLNTGELFF.

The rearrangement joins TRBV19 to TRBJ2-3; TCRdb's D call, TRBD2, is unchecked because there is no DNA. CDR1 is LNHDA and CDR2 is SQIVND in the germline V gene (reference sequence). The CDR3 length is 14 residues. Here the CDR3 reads CASKNRGLTDTQYF. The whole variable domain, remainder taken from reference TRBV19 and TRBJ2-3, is DGGITQSPKYLFRKEGQNVTLSCEQNLNHDAMYWYRQDPGQGLRLIYYSQIVNDFQKGDIAEGYSVSREKKESFPLTVTSAQKNPTAFYLCASKNRGLTDTQYFGPGTRLTVL.

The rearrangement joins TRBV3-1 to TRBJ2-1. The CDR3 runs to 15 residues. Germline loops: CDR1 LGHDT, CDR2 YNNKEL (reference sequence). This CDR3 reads CASSHDRTSYNEQFF.

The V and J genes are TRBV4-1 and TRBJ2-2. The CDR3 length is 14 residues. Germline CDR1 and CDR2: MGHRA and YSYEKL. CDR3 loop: CASSQVLLAGELFF.

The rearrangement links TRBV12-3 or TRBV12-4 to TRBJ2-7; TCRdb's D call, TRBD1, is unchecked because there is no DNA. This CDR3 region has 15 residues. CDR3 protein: CASTPGPGQVVEQYF.

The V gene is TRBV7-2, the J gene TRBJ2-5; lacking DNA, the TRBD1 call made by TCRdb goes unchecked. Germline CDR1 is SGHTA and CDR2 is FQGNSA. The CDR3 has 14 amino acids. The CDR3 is CASSRRTGLETQYF.